Listed below are T cell receptor beta chains from one sample, sequenced in a study of T cells in Graves' hyperthyroidism and ophthalmopathy. TCRdb redid the calling of the multiplex PCR reads with MiXCR, one entry per CDR3 protein. Of some 440,000 distinct CDR3 sequences in the sample, around a sixth are singletons; the top ten hold about 14%. The sequencing sample was made of blood. These receptors were obtained from a young woman with Graves' hyperthyroidism. The CDR3 runs from the conserved cysteine through the conserved F or W. D genes are given only for firm matches. Expanded clones get a size class; other rows say once, few or many, or leave the size out.

CDR3,DNA,size,J,D,V
CSASPGVDGYTF,TGCAGTGCTAGCCCCGGGGTGGACGGCTACACCTTC,many,TRBJ1-2,-,TRBV20-1
CASSRERQGYGYTF,TGCGCCAGCAGCCGCGAGAGGCAGGGTTATGGCTACACCTTC,-,TRBJ1-2,-,TRBV4-1
CASSQSQGAKYGYTF,TGTGCCAGCAGCCAGTCCCAGGGGGCGAAGTATGGCTACACCTTC,few,TRBJ1-2,TRBD1,TRBV4-2
CASSTRLDYGYTF,TGTGCCAGCAGCACCCGGTTGGACTATGGCTACACCTTC,many,TRBJ1-2,-,TRBV11-2
CASSRPPGTSHSTDTQYF,TGTGCCAGCAGCCGTCCCCCAGGGACAAGTCATAGCACAGATACGCAGTATTTT,many,TRBJ2-3,-,TRBV6-2/TRBV6-3
CASSGTVNYGYTF,TGTGCCAGCAGCGGGACAGTTAACTATGGCTACACCTTC,many,TRBJ1-2,TRBD1,TRBV3-1
CASSMTAALLLDTQYF,TGTGCCAGTAGTATGACGGCAGCCCTCCTCCTGGATACGCAGTATTTT,-,TRBJ2-3,-,TRBV19
CASSPGTSGLLGEQYF,TGTGCCAGCAGTCCGGGGACTAGCGGGTTGCTTGGGGAGCAGTACTTC,once,TRBJ2-7,TRBD2,TRBV28
CASSQTGTRNEQFF,TGCGCCAGCAGCCAGACCGGGACTAGGAATGAGCAGTTCTTC,few,TRBJ2-1,TRBD2,TRBV4-3
CASTHNANTGELFF,TGTGCCAGCACTCACAACGCGAACACCGGGGAGCTGTTTTTT,many,TRBJ2-2,-,TRBV12-3/TRBV12-4
CASSRSGAGGSDAQYF,TGTGCCAGCAGCCGCTCCGGGGCGGGGGGGTCGGATGCGCAGTATTTT,-,TRBJ2-3,TRBD2,TRBV7-6
CASSLDGDRYQETQYF,TGTGCCAGCAGCTTAGATGGGGACAGATACCAAGAGACCCAGTACTTC,many,TRBJ2-5,TRBD1,TRBV11-2
CASSTDRVSQPQHF,TGTGCCAGCAGTACGGACAGGGTTTCTCAGCCCCAGCATTTT,-,TRBJ1-5,TRBD1,TRBV27
CASSLTYGGGLVDTQYF,TGTGCCAGCAGCTTAACGTATGGCGGGGGGCTGGTAGATACGCAGTATTTT,-,TRBJ2-3,TRBD2,TRBV7-3
CASRPGQDYEQYF,TGTGCCAGCAGGCCCGGACAAGATTACGAGCAGTACTTC,many,TRBJ2-7,-,TRBV2
CSATPDVDFGYTF,TGCAGTGCTACGCCGGACGTCGACTTCGGCTACACCTTC,many,TRBJ1-2,-,TRBV20-1
CASSTGRPNEQYF,TGTGCCAGCAGCACCGGACGGCCGAACGAGCAGTACTTC,many,TRBJ2-7,-,TRBV5-4
CASSSPGTSGVYEQYF,TGTGCCAGCAGTTCCCCCGGGACTAGCGGGGTCTACGAGCAGTACTTC,-,TRBJ2-7,TRBD2,TRBV27
CASSLPRTAANYGYTF,TGTGCCAGCAGTTTGCCTCGGACAGCAGCTAACTATGGCTACACCTTC,many,TRBJ1-2,-,TRBV6-2/TRBV6-3
CASGPGGSKNIQYF,TGTGCCAGCGGCCCTGGAGGCTCTAAAAACATTCAGTACTTC,-,TRBJ2-4,-,TRBV7-2
CASSYKGGASNEQFF,TGTGCCAGCAGTTACAAGGGAGGGGCCTCCAATGAGCAGTTCTTC,few,TRBJ2-1,TRBD2,TRBV6-9
CASSPTDRAKLFF,TGCGCCAGCAGCCCTACGGACAGGGCCAAACTGTTTTTT,-,TRBJ1-4,TRBD1,TRBV4-3
CASSYPPLRDSGNQPQHF,TGTGCCAGCAGTTATCCGCCTCTCCGGGACAGCGGCAATCAGCCCCAGCATTTT,-,TRBJ1-5,TRBD1,TRBV6-2/TRBV6-3
CASSSPLKEGVNSPLHF,TGTGCCAGCAGTTCACCCCTGAAGGAGGGGGTTAATTCACCCCTCCACTTT,few,TRBJ1-6,-,TRBV28
CSASRRNTEAFF,TGCAGTGCTTCCAGAAGGAACACTGAAGCTTTCTTT,many,TRBJ1-1,-,TRBV20-1
CASSLGRINTGELFF,TGTGCCAGTAGCCTGGGACGGATAAACACCGGGGAGCTGTTTTTT,-,TRBJ2-2,-,TRBV19
CASSYGQGAINSPLHF,TGTGCCAGCAGTTACGGACAGGGGGCGATTAATTCACCCCTCCACTTT,few,TRBJ1-6,TRBD1,TRBV6-5
CASSRDRGRTDTQYF,TGTGCCAGCAGCCGGGACAGGGGGCGCACAGATACGCAGTATTTT,-,TRBJ2-3,TRBD1,TRBV7-9
CASSLDGDHGYTF,TGTGCCAGCAGCTTAGATGGGGATCATGGCTACACCTTC,many,TRBJ1-2,-,TRBV11-2
CASSPFSGGGNEQFF,TGTGCCAGCAGCCCCTTTTCGGGAGGGGGCAATGAGCAGTTCTTC,many,TRBJ2-1,TRBD2,TRBV7-3
CASSYRAVNTEAFF,TGTGCCAGCAGTTACCGGGCGGTGAACACTGAAGCTTTCTTT,many,TRBJ1-1,-,TRBV6-2/TRBV6-3
CASSQTRAYNEQFF,TGCGCCAGCAGCCAAACCCGGGCCTACAATGAGCAGTTCTTC,few,TRBJ2-1,-,TRBV4-1
CASSLAATVNTEAFF,TGCGCCAGCAGCTTGGCGGCAACAGTTAACACTGAAGCTTTCTTT,many,TRBJ1-1,-,TRBV5-1
CSALRGAYYEQYF,TGCAGTGCTCTAAGGGGGGCCTACTACGAGCAGTACTTC,many,TRBJ2-7,-,TRBV20-1
CASSVWGGTDTQYF,TGTGCCAGCAGCGTCTGGGGCGGGACAGATACGCAGTATTTT,-,TRBJ2-3,-,TRBV9
CASSLAGLRFPEALF,TGTGCCAGCAGCTTAGCAGGACTCCGATTCCCTGAAGCTCTCTTT,-,TRBJ1-1,-,TRBV7-8
CASSQPGQGADGYTF,TGCGCCAGCAGCCAACCGGGACAGGGGGCCGATGGCTACACCTTC,-,TRBJ1-2,TRBD1,TRBV4-3
CASSLTSGRLPDTQYF,TGTGCCAGCAGCTTGACTAGCGGGAGGCTACCAGATACGCAGTATTTT,many,TRBJ2-3,TRBD2,TRBV11-1
CASSAGTGTSGGLPQETQYF,TGTGCCAGCAGCGCGGGGACCGGGACTAGCGGGGGGTTGCCCCAAGAGACCCAGTACTTC,-,TRBJ2-5,TRBD2,TRBV7-2
CASSLSEGANSPLHF,TGTGCCAGCAGCTTATCCGAGGGAGCGAATTCACCCCTCCACTTT,-,TRBJ1-6,-,TRBV7-2
CASGVGYQGTQYF,TGTGCCAGCGGGGTAGGCTACCAAGGGACCCAGTACTTC,many,TRBJ2-5,-,TRBV7-3
CASSGTGGANTGELFF,TGTGCCAGCAGCGGGACAGGGGGCGCGAACACCGGGGAGCTGTTTTTT,few,TRBJ2-2,TRBD1,TRBV9
CASSRPGRNYEQYF,TGTGCCAGCAGCCGCCCGGGACGGAACTACGAGCAGTACTTC,many,TRBJ2-7,-,TRBV7-2
CSAEDRGRSYEQHF,TGCAGTGCAGAAGACAGGGGGCGATCCTACGAGCAGCACTTC,few,TRBJ2-7,TRBD1,TRBV20-1
CASSPGVLPEAFF,TGTGCCAGCTCACCAGGAGTACTACCCGAAGCTTTCTTT,many,TRBJ1-1,-,TRBV18
CASSEIVGNYGYTF,TGTGCCAGCAGTGAGATAGTCGGGAACTATGGCTACACCTTC,many,TRBJ1-2,-,TRBV2
CASSQLDRISNQPQHF,TGTGCCAGCAGTCAACTGGACAGGATTAGCAATCAGCCCCAGCATTTT,many,TRBJ1-5,TRBD1,TRBV28
CSARDPQGASDGYTF,TGCAGTGCTAGAGACCCTCAGGGGGCTAGCGATGGCTACACCTTC,many,TRBJ1-2,TRBD1,TRBV20-1
CASSEAAGDRGQETQYF,TGTGCCAGCAGTGAAGCGGCGGGGGACAGGGGGCAAGAGACCCAGTACTTC,few,TRBJ2-5,TRBD1,TRBV6-1
CASTLLAGGRDEQFF,TGTGCCAGCACCTTACTAGCGGGAGGCAGGGATGAGCAGTTCTTC,-,TRBJ2-1,TRBD2,TRBV2
CASTLQLIGNSPLHF,TGTGCCAGCACCTTGCAGCTAATCGGGAATTCACCCCTCCACTTT,many,TRBJ1-6,-,TRBV5-5
CASSLILAPILGETQYF,TGTGCCAGCAGTTTAATCTTGGCACCAATACTCGGGGAGACCCAGTACTTC,-,TRBJ2-5,-,TRBV12-3/TRBV12-4
CASTVGNRALHF,TGTGCCAGCACCGTAGGGAACAGGGCCCTCCACTTT,-,TRBJ1-6,-,TRBV28
CSATDRGSYEQYF,TGCAGTGCTACGGACAGGGGGTCTTACGAGCAGTACTTC,-,TRBJ2-7,TRBD1,TRBV20-1
CSVVGGGYTF,TGCAGCGTTGTAGGCGGGGGCTACACCTTC,few,TRBJ1-2,-,TRBV29-1